This T cell receptor beta chain derives from a study of cytomegalovirus exposure and HLA in healthy donors. General study points: Presence/absence analyses assumed roughly uniform sequencing depth across donors.

PCR employed 60 Vbeta and 13 Jbeta primers. Assay: immunoSEQ multiplex PCR; the TCRdb copy retains only in-frame clones and omits some. The repertoire includes 99,000 or so clones, around 75% of them detected once, and around 6.9% sits in the top ten. Trimming removed 6 bases at V and 4 bases at J, with 13 bases between. Germline V lookup: CDR1 SGHRS, CDR2 YFSETQ. The CDR3 is 13 residues long. Details on this clone: The antigen is not known.

The receptor comes from a man aged 25-45 years in good health and CMV-seropositive. The sample comprised PBMCs. The rearrangement uses TRBV5-1 and TRBJ1-1; D might be TRBD1 (6 bases). CDR3: CASTWGGATEAFF. The CDR3 DNA reads TGCGCCAGCACATGGGGGGGGGCCACTGAAGCTTTCTTT.